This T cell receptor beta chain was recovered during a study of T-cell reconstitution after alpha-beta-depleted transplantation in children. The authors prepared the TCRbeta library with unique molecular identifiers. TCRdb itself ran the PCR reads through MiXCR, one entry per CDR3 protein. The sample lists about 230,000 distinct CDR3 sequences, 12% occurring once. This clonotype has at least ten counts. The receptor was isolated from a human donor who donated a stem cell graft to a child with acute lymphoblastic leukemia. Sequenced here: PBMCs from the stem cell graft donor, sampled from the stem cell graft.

CDR3 loop: CASSVGGAGYGYTF. The CDR3 DNA reads as TGTGCCAGCAGCGTAGGGGGGGCTGGATATGGCTACACCTTC. The V call is TRBV9, the J call TRBJ1-2, with TRBD1 as a possible D gene (6 bases). Germline V gene lookup returns CDR1 SGDLS and CDR2 YYNGEE. The CDR3 extends over 14 amino acids. V was pared by 0 bases and J by 5 bases, with 11 bases between. The complete variable domain, with remaining parts taken from reference TRBV9 and TRBJ1-2, reads DSGVTQTPKHLITATGQRVTLRCSPRSGDLSVYWYQQSLDQGLQFLIQYYNGEERAKGNILERFSAQQFPDLHSELNLSSLELGDSALYFCASSVGGAGYGYTFGSGTRLTVV.